The 25 T cell receptor beta chains listed next were all sequenced from one sample in a study of regulatory T cells in long-lasting Graves disease. Time point of the sample: persistent/refractory GD, antithyroid drugs over 5 years with positive TRAb. The TCR library was made from RNA that had been extracted from PBMCs in TRIzol. Arm-PCR with iRepertoire HTBI primers amplified the CDR3 regions for these TCR beta libraries. A single record per CDR3 protein comes from TCRdb applying MiXCR to the multiplex PCR reads. The repertoire includes approximately 380,000 distinct CDR3 sequences, roughly 20% of them detected once, and 20% sits in the top ten. Specimen: peripheral blood mononuclear cells (PBMCs), collected when the disease was refractory, from a patient treated with antithyroid drugs. These TCRs come from a female donor with Graves disease.

This clonotype was recorded a few times. The V and J genes are TRBV15 and TRBJ1-5; no definite D call. The CDR3 length is 13 residues. The germline V gene has CDR1 LNHNV and CDR2 YYDKDF (reference sequence). The germline V and J ends were trimmed by 1 base and 6 bases, with 7 bases remaining between them. CDR3 DNA sequence: TGTGCCACCAGCAGAGTTGTGGGTCAGCCCCAGCATTTT. Its translation is CATSRVVGQPQHF.

As concerns this clonotype: This sequence may be a read error, since a much larger clone differs from it by one base. V usage is TRBV11-2 and J usage is TRBJ2-4; D may match TRBD1 or TRBD2 (5 bases each). The CDR3 runs 16 residues. Germline values: CDR1 SGHAT, CDR2 FQNNGV. CDR3 DNA sequence: TGTGCCAGCGGGGGTAGGGACGGCACGGCCAAAAGCATTCAGTACTTC. Protein sequence: CASGGRDGTAKSIQYF.

Here the CDR3 reads CASNTRAEYTDTQYF. The CDR3 nucleotides read TGTGCCAGCAACACGCGGGCGGAATACACAGATACGCAGTATTTT. The gene calls are TRBV6-1 and TRBJ2-3; D possibly corresponds to TRBD2 (5 bases). The CDR3 covers 15 residues. Trimming cost V 7 bases and J 2 bases, with 16 bases left between them. Germline lookup yields CDR1 MNHNS and CDR2 SASEGT.

This clonotype appeared a few times. The chain is built from TRBV7-9 and TRBJ2-5; no definite D call. V was shortened by 3 bases and J by 5 bases, with 7 bases between the two germline ends. The CDR3 runs 12 residues. CDR1 SEHNR and CDR2 FQNEAQ come from the germline V gene (reference sequence). The CDR3 DNA sequence: TGTGCCAGCAGCTTCAAGGTCGAGACCCAGTACTTC. Translation: CASSFKVETQYF.

This rearrangement joins TRBV7-2 to TRBJ1-1; D might be TRBD1 (6 bases). The CDR3 extends over 15 amino acids. CDR1 is SGHTA, CDR2 FQGNSA, per germline. The V gene lost 5 bases and the J gene lost 6 bases, with 19 bases spanning the gap. The CDR3 DNA reads TGTGCCAGCAGCCCGATACTCAGGGGAGGGGCTGAAGCTTTCTTT. Protein: CASSPILRGGAEAFF.

Many counts were recorded for this clonotype. The chain links TRBV15 to TRBJ2-7; D might be TRBD1 or TRBD2, each matching 5 bases. The germline V gene has CDR1 LNHNV and CDR2 YYDKDF (reference sequence). The V gene lost 1 base and the J gene lost 1 base, with 11 bases spanning the gap. The CDR3 contains 15 residues. The CDR3 reads CATSRGGTESYEQYF. The CDR3 DNA follows: TGTGCCACCAGCAGAGGAGGGACGGAGTCCTACGAGCAGTACTTC. The variable domain in full, with the rest retrieved from reference TRBV15 and TRBJ2-7, is DAMVIQNPRYQVTQFGKPVTLSCSQTLNHNVMYWYQQKSSQAPKLLFHYYDKDFNNEADTPDNFQSRRPNTSFCFLDIRSPGLGDTAMYLCATSRGGTESYEQYFGPGTRLTVT.

Only a few counts were recorded for this clonotype. The chain carries TRBV3-1 and TRBJ1-1; no reliable D call. CDR1 and CDR2 from the germline V gene are LGHDT and YNNKEL (reference sequence). Trimming took 4 bases from V and 4 from J, leaving 13 bases between them. The CDR3 extends over 14 amino acids. CDR3 coding DNA: TGTGCCAGCAGCCGAAAACCCCCGGCCACTGAAGCTTTCTTT. Translating gives CASSRKPPATEAFF.

The rearrangement uses TRBV28 and TRBJ1-5; 9 bases fit TRBD1. The CDR3 loop spans 13 amino acids. CDR1 is MDHEN, CDR2 SYDVKM, per germline. V lost 3 bases to trimming and J lost 14 bases; unmatched junction nucleotides: 8. The CDR3 DNA sequence: TGTGCCAGCAGTTTCCCCGAACAGGGGGCGAAGCATTTT. It encodes CASSFPEQGAKHF.

There are many counts of this clonotype. J is TRBJ2-5 and V is TRBV11-1; D possibly corresponds to TRBD1 (6 bases). CDR1 is SGHAT and CDR2 is FQDESV in the germline V gene (reference sequence). V was shortened by 2 bases and J by 4 bases, with 23 bases between the two germline ends. CDR3 size: 18 residues. As DNA, the CDR3 is TGTGCCAGCAGCTTAAGCCAGAACCCACAGGGTTTAGGAGAGACCCAGTACTTC. Translated: CASSLSQNPQGLGETQYF. The whole variable domain, filled in from reference TRBV11-1 and TRBJ2-5, reads EAEVAQSPRYKITEKSQAVAFWCDPISGHATLYWYRQILGQGPELLVQFQDESVVDDSQLPKDRFSAERLKGVDSTLKIQPAELGDSAMYLCASSLSQNPQGLGETQYFGPGTRLLVL.

In nucleotides, the CDR3 is TGTGCCACCAGCAGTATAGGGACAGGGAGCCACTTCTATGGCTACACCTTC. It is translated as CATSSIGTGSHFYGYTF. The gene calls are TRBV15 and TRBJ1-2; TRBD1 matches 9 bases. Germline CDR1 reads LNHNV; CDR2 reads YYDKDF (reference sequence). The CDR3 extends over 17 amino acids. V trimming: 3 bases; J trimming: 4 bases; junction bases outside the gene matches: 12.

This clonotype was seen ten or more times. The chain carries TRBV2 and TRBJ2-7, with 7 bases identical to TRBD1. The germline gives CDR1 SNHLY, CDR2 FYNNEI. Unmatched junction bases numbered 9, after V lost 7 bases and J lost 9 bases. The CDR3 spans 12 residues. The CDR3 bases are TGTGCCAGCACCTTGGACAGGCAAATGCAGTACTTC. It is translated as CASTLDRQMQYF.

The chain uses TRBV7-2 and TRBJ2-6, with 8 bases lining up with TRBD2. V lost 0 bases to trimming and J lost 3 bases; unmatched junction nucleotides: 13. CDR1 SGHTA and CDR2 FQGNSA come from the germline V gene. The CDR3 totals 20 residues. The CDR3 here is CASSLAPAQREFLGANVLTF. CDR3 nucleotides: TGTGCCAGCAGCTTAGCTCCCGCCCAGCGGGAGTTCCTTGGGGCCAACGTCCTGACTTTC.

This clonotype was observed at least ten times. This chain links TRBV28 with TRBJ2-5; perhaps TRBD2 as D (7 bases). Germline CDR1 and CDR2: MDHEN and SYDVKM. With 6 bases removed from V and 4 bases from J, the gap between germline ends came to 15 bases. There are 14 residues in the CDR3. For the CDR3, the DNA is TGTGCCAGCAGCTCAAAGGGGGGGCGAGAGACCCAGTACTTC. Protein: CASSSKGGRETQYF.

This clonotype was recorded many times. This chain connects TRBV2 to TRBJ2-2, with TRBD1 identical over 8 bases. The CDR3 is made up of 14 amino acids. Germline values: CDR1 SNHLY, CDR2 FYNNEI. V was pared by 6 bases and J by 3 bases, with 3 bases of the junction left unmatched. CDR3 coding DNA: TGTGCCAGCAGCGTACAGGGGGACACCGGGGAGCTGTTTTTT. Translated: CASSVQGDTGELFF.

As regards this clonotype: The CDR3 ends on some other residue instead of the conserved phenylalanine or tryptophan, so this is likely a read error. V and J are TRBV6-2 or TRBV6-3 and TRBJ2-7; tentative D call: TRBD2 (6 bases). V gave up 0 bases and J gave up 2 bases, with 11 bases separating them. The CDR3 spans 15 residues. Germline CDR1 is MNHEY and CDR2 is SVGEGT. For the CDR3, the DNA is TGTGCCAGCAGTTACTCGGCGGGAAACCCCTACGAGCAGTACTCC. This sequence encodes CASSYSAGNPYEQYS.

The V and J genes are TRBV20-1 and TRBJ1-1; D may be TRBD1 (6 bases). This CDR3 is built from 13 residues. Germline-derived CDR1 and CDR2 are DFQATT and SNEGSKA (reference sequence). The V end lost 4 bases, the J end lost 6 bases, and 15 bases lay between the germline ends. The CDR3 DNA sequence: TGCAGTGCTAACCGACAGGTTCTCGCTGAAGCTTTCTTT. It translates to CSANRQVLAEAFF.

The chain carries TRBV7-8 and TRBJ1-1; TRBD1 aligns across 7 bases. CDR1 and CDR2 from the germline V gene are SGHVS and FQNEAQ. The CDR3 runs 15 residues. With V trimmed by 1 base and J by 5 bases, 7 bases remained unmatched. The CDR3 DNA is TGTGCCAGCAGCTTAGGAACAGGGGTGTTGACTGAAGCTTTCTTT. It codes for CASSLGTGVLTEAFF.

The chain couples TRBV15 to TRBJ2-7; TRBD1 matches 8 bases. The CDR3 consists of 14 residues. CDR1 and CDR2 (germline): LNHNV, YYDKDF (reference sequence). The V and J ends lost 6 bases and 6 bases, in that order; junction bases with no gene match: 10. Here the CDR3 reads CATRQRQGFGEQYF. The CDR3 region has the DNA TGTGCCACCAGACAGAGACAGGGGTTTGGCGAGCAGTACTTC.

This chain connects TRBV7-3 to TRBJ2-1; 11 bases map to TRBD2. This CDR3 spans 15 amino acids. Germline V gives CDR1 SGHTA, CDR2 FQGTGA. J lost 7 bases, V lost 6 bases, and 8 bases had no gene match. The CDR3 here is CASRLAGGRKNEQFF. CDR3 DNA sequence: TGTGCCAGCAGGTTAGCGGGAGGGCGGAAAAATGAGCAGTTCTTC.

In its sample, this clonotype was seen many times. This chain connects TRBV30 to TRBJ1-1, with D perhaps TRBD1 (5 bases). Per the germline V gene, CDR1 is GTSNPN and CDR2 is SVGIG (reference sequence). This CDR3 is built from 14 residues. The germline V and J ends were trimmed by 4 bases and 2 bases, with 14 bases remaining between them. As DNA, the CDR3 is TGTGCCTGGATTCGGGGGGGACTTAACACTGAAGCTTTCTTT. Translating gives CAWIRGGLNTEAFF.

Ten or more counts support this clonotype. V gene TRBV11-2 combines with J gene TRBJ2-2, with unresolved D. CDR3 length: 14 residues. Trimming removed 2 bases at V and 8 bases at J, with 12 bases between. The V gene's germline CDR1 is SGHAT and CDR2 FQNNGV. CDR3 bases: TGTGCCAGCAGCTTATTGCCCGCGAGTGGGGAGCTGTTTTTT. Its protein product is CASSLLPASGELFF.

The chain carries TRBV29-1 and TRBJ2-3; perhaps TRBD2 as D (6 bases). V lost 4 bases and J 1 base, leaving 6 bases between the germline ends. Germline V gene data show CDR1 as SQVTM and CDR2 as ANQGSEA. This CDR3 contains 12 residues. The CDR3 spells CSVGGGTDTQYF. CDR3 coding DNA: TGCAGCGTTGGGGGGGGCACAGATACGCAGTATTTT.

In its sample, this clonotype was seen many times. This chain connects TRBV20-1 to TRBJ1-2, with D uncertain. CDR1 DFQATT and CDR2 SNEGSKA come from the germline V gene (reference sequence). The CDR3 has 12 residues. V was pared by 4 bases and J by 4 bases, with 10 bases between. The CDR3 coding sequence is TGCAGTGCTAATTGGGAAGGCTATGGCTACACCTTC. This sequence encodes CSANWEGYGYTF.

This clonotype was seen ten or more times. The rearrangement uses TRBV30 and TRBJ2-5; D remains ambiguous. Germline CDR1 reads GTSNPN; CDR2 reads SVGIG (reference sequence). The length of the CDR3 is 11 residues. The germline V and J ends were trimmed by 2 bases and 2 bases, with 3 bases remaining between them. The CDR3 here is CAWSQQETQYF. CDR3 DNA: TGTGCCTGGAGTCAACAAGAGACCCAGTACTTC.

Only a few counts were recorded for this clonotype. The CDR3 loop is CASSSTVSNSPLHF. CDR3 nucleotide sequence: TGTGCCAGCAGCTCCACCGTTTCCAATTCACCCCTCCACTTT. V usage is TRBV7-8 and J usage is TRBJ1-6; D is unresolved. This CDR3 comprises 14 residues. V lost 4 bases, J lost 7 bases, and 11 bases lay in between. The V gene's germline CDR1 is SGHVS and CDR2 FQNEAQ. Full variable domain (rest looked up from reference TRBV7-8 and TRBJ1-6): GAGVSQSPRYKVAKRGQDVALRCDPISGHVSLFWYQQALGQGPEFLTYFQNEAQLDKSGLPSDRFFAERPEGSVSTLKIQRTQQEDSAVYLCASSSTVSNSPLHFGNGTRLTVT.